This TCR beta chain was sequenced during a study of OX40 agonist ivuxolimab in advanced cancers. Background on the whole study: The costimulatory receptor OX40 (CD134) was targeted by ivuxolimab, a fully human IgG2 agonistic monoclonal antibody. Intravenous ivuxolimab was administered to patients every 2 weeks at six dose levels: 0.01, 0.1, 0.3, 1.5, 3 and 10 mg/kg. Of the roughly 51 patients in dose escalation, about 20 had hepatocellular carcinoma, around 15 had melanoma, 9 had renal cell carcinoma and 9 had head and neck cancer. In the dose-escalation cohort, 82.7% of patients were male, and the mean age was around 60 years, with a range of roughly 20 to 80. Patients were allowed to have had prior anti-PD-1, anti-PD-L1 or anti-CTLA-4 therapy, and roughly two fifths of the dose-escalation patients had been treated with checkpoint inhibitors. Partial responses occurred in three dose-escalation patients: two with cutaneous melanoma and one with hepatocellular carcinoma. The point of sequencing TCRbeta in the periphery was to test whether ivuxolimab changed TCR sequence diversity and drove clonal T-cell expansion. The paper describes the monotherapy dose-escalation part (N ≈ 52 patients) of the phase I trial of ivuxolimab.

Patients with autoimmune disease history or receiving systemic immunosuppression were excluded from the trial. Peripheral blood for TCR sequencing was collected from all dose cohorts at baseline, on cycle 4 day 1, and on cycle 7 day 1. The samples were drawn from a first-in-human, open-label, multicenter phase I dose-escalation trial of ivuxolimab. Adults with locally advanced or metastatic head and neck squamous cell, hepatocellular, melanoma or renal cell carcinoma were enrolled in the trial. Before TCR sequencing, CD4+ T cells and CD8+ T cells were sorted from peripheral blood as separate populations. Note on this clone: The specificity of this receptor is unknown. The input lacks base qualities; no much larger clone sits a single base away.

Genomic DNA was extracted from sorted cells for sequencing of the TCRbeta CDR3 region. The immunoSEQ Assay was used to sequence the TCRbeta CDR3 regions. As stored in TCRdb, this immuneACCESS dataset retains in-frame rearrangements with V and J assigned. A fraction of the clones does not appear; measured against another copy, unresolved V genes explain less than half of the discrepancy, and the remainder lacks a known reason. This sample gives about 65,000 clones in total; about nine tenths of them show up just once. About 0.37% of the sample is held by the ten biggest clonotypes. Study-wide findings and limitations: At doses from 0.1 to 3.0 mg/kg, clonal expansion was seen in both CD4+ and CD8+ blood T cells between baseline and week 6. Low levels of normalized T-cell clonal expansion were also seen in some patients who did not respond. On average, CD8+ T cells showed more expanded clones than CD4+ T cells after ivuxolimab. Partial responders in the 0.1-3.0 mg/kg groups had among the lowest normalized peripheral clonal expansion, especially among CD8+ T cells. Which antigens the clonally expanded peripheral T cells were specific for was not determined.

The germline V and J ends show losses of 8 bases and 6 bases respectively, and no gene match explains 10 bases of the junction. CDR1 and CDR2 are drawn from the germline V gene: SGHDN, FVKESK. The CDR3 covers 15 residues, taking in both the cysteine and the phenylalanine. Only the CDR3 DNA stays, 45 bases, in frame from base 1. This receptor was taken from an adult with an advanced solid tumor such as melanoma, head and neck, liver or kidney cancer. The material was CD4+ or CD8+ T cells sorted from blood, obtained in a trial of the OX40 agonist ivuxolimab. Recombination connected TRBV14 to TRBJ2-1, with 10 middle bases fitting TRBD2. The CDR3: CASGPASGGFNEQFF. The DNA reads TGTGCCAGCGGCCCCGCTAGCGGGGGTTTCAATGAGCAGTTCTTC.